These 18 T cell receptor beta chains came from one sample sequenced in a study of cytomegalovirus exposure and HLA in healthy donors (dated by TCRdb to between 2016 and 2019). The receptor library was made with the immunoSEQ multiplex PCR assay. For the multiplex PCR, a mixture combining 60 forward primers for TCR Vbeta segments and 13 reverse primers for TCR Jbeta segments was used. The table comes from immuneACCESS by way of TCRdb, which keeps in-frame sequences with V and J called. Part of the clones is missing from these tables; in studies checked, under half for an unresolved V gene and the rest for unknown reasons. The sample's own table lists about 160,000 clones. The ten largest clones capture 1.6% of the sample. Sequencing was carried out using PBMCs. Receptor source: a woman between 45 and 60 years old in good health and CMV-seronegative.

The J gene is TRBJ1-5, the V gene TRBV4-2; the D is unclear. Trimming removed 2 bases at V and 3 bases at J, with 8 bases between. The CDR3 sequence is 14 residues long. Germline CDR1 reads LGHNA; CDR2 reads YNFKEQ. The CDR3 loop is CASSQYDTNQPQHF. CDR3 DNA: TGTGCCAGCAGCCAATATGACACCAATCAGCCCCAGCATTTT.

The CDR3 loop is CASSLEGLVHEQFF. In DNA, the CDR3 is TGTGCCAGCAGCTTAGAGGGACTAGTCCATGAGCAGTTCTTC. The chain recombines TRBV7-2 with TRBJ2-1; 8 bases are shared with TRBD2. Trimming cost V 1 base and J 8 bases; bases outside gene matches: 4. This CDR3 has 14 residues. Germline CDR1 and CDR2: SGHTA and FQGNSA.

The CDR3 spells CASTLGYGNTIYF. DNA for the CDR3: TGTGCCAGCACTCTAGGTTATGGAAACACCATATATTTT. This rearrangement joins TRBV28 to TRBJ1-3, with unresolved D. The CDR3 contains 13 residues. Per germline, CDR1 MDHEN and CDR2 SYDVKM. Trimming removed 7 bases from V and 3 bases from J, with 10 bases in between.

About this clone itself: Other DNA sequences of this sample code for an identical CDR3. The chain carries TRBV28 and TRBJ1-2, with D tentatively TRBD1 (5 bases). V lost 5 bases to trimming and J lost 2 bases, with 9 bases between them. This CDR3 spans 13 amino acids. Germline V gene lookup returns CDR1 MDHEN and CDR2 SYDVKM. The DNA of the CDR3 is TGTGCCAGCAGTCCTCGACAGAACTATGGCTACACCTTC. Amino acids: CASSPRQNYGYTF.

The chain employs TRBV5-1 and TRBJ2-5; TRBD2 agrees at 10 bases. Trimming took 4 bases from V and 5 from J; bases not matched to a gene: 5. Germline CDR1 SGHRS, CDR2 YFSETQ. This CDR3 has 14 residues. The DNA of the CDR3 is TGCGCCAGCAGCCTTGGGACTAGCGCGGAGACCCAGTACTTC. Translation: CASSLGTSAETQYF.

The V and J genes are TRBV5-1 and TRBJ2-7; the match to TRBD2 covers 10 bases. The germline V gene has CDR1 SGHRS and CDR2 YFSETQ. With 0 bases clipped from V and 5 bases from J, the junction kept 8 bases outside the gene matches. The CDR3 is 16 residues long. CDR3 bases: TGCGCCAGCAGCTTGGATGGGAGCGGGGGGGCCGACGAGCAGTACTTC. It encodes CASSLDGSGGADEQYF.

The chain joins TRBV6-6 to TRBJ1-2, with 7 positions matching TRBD1. The junction had 9 bases not matched to a gene; V was cut back by 5 bases and J by 0 bases. CDR3 length: 16 residues. Germline V CDR1 and CDR2: MNHNY, SVGAGI (reference sequence). The DNA of the CDR3 is TGTGCCAGCAGTGGCCAGAACAGGGGAGCTAACTATGGCTACACCTTC. This translates into CASSGQNRGANYGYTF.

The rearrangement joins TRBV4-1 to TRBJ1-2; TRBD1 matches 8 bases. The V segment lost 3 bases and the J segment 3 bases; nucleotides outside the gene matches: 12. Per germline, CDR1 MGHRA and CDR2 YSYEKL. The CDR3 is 17 residues long. The CDR3 DNA follows: TGCGCCAGCAGCCATGATATAGGAGCAGGGGGCCACTATGGCTACACCTTC. The encoded protein is CASSHDIGAGGHYGYTF.

The rearrangement uses TRBV27 and TRBJ1-4, with a tentative D call TRBD1 (6 bases). Trimming left V 3 bases short and J 6 bases short, with 11 bases between. The CDR3 runs 14 residues. CDR1 MNHEY and CDR2 SMNVEV come from the germline V gene (reference sequence). The CDR3 bases are TGTGCCAGCAGTTTCACAGGGCTAGATGAAAAACTGTTTTTT. The encoded protein is CASSFTGLDEKLFF.

The genes are TRBV19 and TRBJ1-5, with 9 bases matching TRBD1. With 4 bases clipped from V and 9 bases from J, the junction kept 7 bases outside the gene matches. The CDR3 has 14 amino acids. Per germline, CDR1 LNHDA and CDR2 SQIVND (reference sequence). This CDR3 reads CASSRTGDKPPQHF. The CDR3 nucleotides read TGTGCCAGTAGTAGGACAGGGGATAAACCGCCCCAGCATTTT.

This chain uses TRBV6-5 with TRBJ1-6; D is perhaps TRBD1 (5 bases). V lost 2 bases to trimming and J lost 10 bases, with 12 bases between them. CDR1 MNHEY and CDR2 SVGAGI come from the germline V gene. This CDR3 has 14 amino acids. CDR3 sequence (DNA): TGTGCCAGCAGTTACGGGGGGGGAGGGTCACCCCTCCACTTT. Residues: CASSYGGGGSPLHF.

V usage is TRBV28 and J usage is TRBJ2-7; tentatively, D is TRBD1 (7 bases). The CDR3 covers 14 residues. The germline V gene has CDR1 MDHEN and CDR2 SYDVKM. V gave up 5 bases and J gave up 3 bases, with 14 bases separating them. CDR3 nucleotides: TGTGCCAGCAGTGAAACAGGGGAGGTCTACGAGCAGTACTTC. Translating it yields CASSETGEVYEQYF.

V usage is TRBV5-5 and J usage is TRBJ2-5; unclear D gene. The DNA end is a closer match to TRBJ2-7, so the J assignment may be wrong. This CDR3 has 16 amino acids. In germline, CDR1 is SGHKS, CDR2 YYEKEE (reference sequence). CDR3 bases: TGTGCCAGCAGCTACCCGCTACACGACATTCTCTACGAGCAGTACTTC. Its protein is CASSYPLHDILYEQYF.

V gene TRBV9 combines with J gene TRBJ2-2, with 13 bases aligning to TRBD2. J was trimmed by 3 bases and V by 4 bases; bases with no gene match: 9. CDR3 length equals 18 residues. In germline, CDR1 is SGDLS, CDR2 YYNGEE. As DNA, the CDR3 is TGTGCCAGCAGCAACTCCCGGACTAGCGGGAGTCACACCGGGGAGCTGTTTTTT. Its translation is CASSNSRTSGSHTGELFF. Looking up the rest from reference TRBV9 and TRBJ2-2 gives the full variable domain: DSGVTQTPKHLITATGQRVTLRCSPRSGDLSVYWYQQSLDQGLQFLIQYYNGEERAKGNILERFSAQQFPDLHSELNLSSLELGDSALYFCASSNSRTSGSHTGELFFGEGSRLTVL.

The J gene is TRBJ2-5, the V gene TRBV9, with D possibly being TRBD1 (7 bases). Trimming took off 3 bases at V and 5 bases at J, with 14 bases between the two ends. The CDR3 length is 14 residues. CDR1 SGDLS and CDR2 YYNGEE come from the germline V gene. The CDR3 DNA sequence: TGTGCCAGCAGCGGCCAGACAGGGAGGGAGACCCAGTACTTC. Translated, it gives CASSGQTGRETQYF.

This chain's CDR3 is CASSSRGGNAGELFF. As DNA, the CDR3 is TGTGCCAGCAGCTCCCGGGGGGGTAACGCCGGGGAGCTGTTTTTT. The V call is TRBV7-2, the J call TRBJ2-2; 8 nucleotides align to TRBD2. This CDR3 is 15 amino acids long. Germline V gives CDR1 SGHTA, CDR2 FQGNSA. V lost 4 bases to trimming and J lost 6 bases; unmatched junction nucleotides: 7.

V and J are TRBV19 and TRBJ1-1; 7 nucleotides match TRBD1. The CDR3 contains 15 residues. J lost 1 base, V lost 5 bases, and 7 bases had no gene match. The germline CDR1 and CDR2 sequences are LNHDA and SQIVND (reference sequence). The CDR3 nucleotides read TGTGCCAGTAGTTTTCGAGGGGGCCAGAACACTGAAGCTTTCTTT. Its translation: CASSFRGGQNTEAFF.

The V call is TRBV28, the J call TRBJ1-2, with 8 bases fitting TRBD1. The CDR3 length is 13 residues. Germline V gene lookup returns CDR1 MDHEN and CDR2 SYDVKM. The trim removed 6 bases at V and 8 bases at J, leaving 8 bases unmatched. The DNA of the CDR3 is TGTGCCAGCAGATCGGACAGGGAGGGAGGCTACACCTTC. This encodes CASRSDREGGYTF.